This paragraph covers one T cell receptor (beta chain) sequence. Germline CDR1 LNHDA, CDR2 SQIVND (reference sequence). The V and J ends lost 0 bases and 4 bases respectively, with 10 bases between them. The CDR3 length is 15 residues. The method was immunoSEQ multiplex PCR; TCRdb's version includes in-frame clones alone and lacks a portion of them. The sample has about 69,000 clones; around 87% are singletons. These data come from a study of blood T cell repertoires in COVID-19. Study overall: Sample material is recorded as cDNA or gDNA derived from T cells, B-cell-depleted T cells, or PBMCs.

The material sequenced was peripheral blood. The chain recombines TRBV19 with TRBJ2-1; D might be TRBD2 (6 bases). This TCR was recovered from a man between 45 and 60 years old with acute or convalescent COVID-19. The CDR3 here is CASSIDRRGYNEQFF. The CDR3 nucleotides read TGTGCCAGTAGTATAGATCGGAGGGGATACAATGAGCAGTTCTTC. Using reference TRBV19 and TRBJ2-1 for the parts outside the CDR3, the full variable domain is DGGITQSPKYLFRKEGQNVTLSCEQNLNHDAMYWYRQDPGQGLRLIYYSQIVNDFQKGDIAEGYSVSREKKESFPLTVTSAQKNPTAFYLCASSIDRRGYNEQFFGPGTRLTVL.